The 17 T cell receptor beta chains in this list originate from one sample, sequenced in a study of cytotoxic CD8 clonotypes in ibrutinib-treated CLL. TCRdb's copy holds only in-frame clones and misses some; the assay was immunoSEQ multiplex PCR. The table lists 250,000 to 350,000 clones, around 76% of them singletons, with around 6% in the top ten. This specimen consisted of PBMCs, obtained at disease progression, from a patient treated with ibrutinib. These receptors were obtained from a human donor with chronic lymphocytic leukemia.

The genes are TRBV5-1 and TRBJ2-3; the match to TRBD1 covers 7 bases. CDR3 size: 15 residues. Germline loops: CDR1 SGHRS, CDR2 YFSETQ. Germline trimming cut 2 bases from V and 2 bases from J; bases unmatched to any gene: 5. The CDR3 protein is CASSFRTGDTDTQYF. In DNA form, the CDR3 reads TGCGCCAGCAGCTTCCGGACAGGTGACACAGATACGCAGTATTTT.

This clone has only a few counts. The chain carries TRBV5-1 and TRBJ2-7; D may be TRBD2 (7 bases). This CDR3 is built from 14 residues. V was clipped by 2 bases and J by 6 bases, with 15 bases between them. The germline V gene has CDR1 SGHRS and CDR2 YFSETQ. This chain's CDR3 is CASSFLRGAFEQYF. The DNA for the CDR3 is TGCGCCAGCAGCTTTTTACGGGGGGCGTTCGAGCAGTACTTC.

The chain couples TRBV4-1 to TRBJ2-2, with 8 bases that match TRBD2. CDR1 is MGHRA and CDR2 is YSYEKL in the germline V gene. The CDR3 is 16 amino acids. Germline trimming cut 4 bases from V and 6 bases from J; bases unmatched to any gene: 10. The CDR3 sequence is CASSRGTSGLPGELFF. The CDR3 nucleotides read TGCGCCAGCAGCCGAGGGACTAGTGGGCTCCCCGGGGAGCTGTTTTTT.

This chain uses TRBV7-9 with TRBJ2-1; tentatively, D is TRBD1 (5 bases). Trimming took off 5 bases at V and 4 bases at J, with 21 bases between the two ends. CDR1 is SEHNR and CDR2 is FQNEAQ in the germline V gene (reference sequence). The CDR3 sequence is 17 residues long. DNA for the CDR3: TGTGCCAGCAGCCCCCAGGGTCTTGGCCTTAGTTACAATGAGCAGTTCTTC. Translated: CASSPQGLGLSYNEQFF.

A few counts support this clone. The chain joins TRBV29-1 to TRBJ2-5; TRBD1 might be the D (5 bases). V was trimmed by 5 bases and J by 3 bases, leaving 10 bases between them. Germline V gene data show CDR1 as SQVTM and CDR2 as ANQGSEA. This CDR3 has 12 residues. The CDR3 reads CSVTGAKETQYF. The DNA for the CDR3 is TGCAGCGTTACAGGTGCCAAAGAGACCCAGTACTTC.

The genes are TRBV5-8 and TRBJ1-1; D possibly corresponds to TRBD1 (5 bases). Germline V gene lookup returns CDR1 SGHTS and CDR2 YDEGEE. The CDR3 contains 14 residues. With 1 base removed from V and 3 bases from J, the gap between germline ends came to 10 bases. CDR3 loop: CASSLRGKDTEAFF. The CDR3 nucleotides read TGTGCCAGCAGCTTGCGGGGGAAGGACACTGAAGCTTTCTTT.

This chain uses TRBV7-6 with TRBJ2-7, with 9 bases fitting TRBD1. CDR1 and CDR2 (germline): SGHVS, FNYEAQ. The CDR3 length is 14 residues. The J segment lost 6 bases and the V segment lost 1 base, leaving 4 bases of the junction unmatched. The CDR3 is CASSLVGTGIEQYF. CDR3 DNA sequence: TGTGCCAGCAGCTTAGTTGGGACAGGGATCGAGCAGTACTTC.

This sequence joins TRBV5-5 and TRBJ2-7; perhaps TRBD2 as D (5 bases). The CDR3 is made up of 14 amino acids. Deletions cut 2 bases from V and 2 bases from J, with 11 bases between. Germline V gene data show CDR1 as SGHKS and CDR2 as YYEKEE (reference sequence). The CDR3 region has the DNA TGTGCCAGCAGCTTTGCCGGACTCGCCTACGAGCAGTACTTC. Protein: CASSFAGLAYEQYF.

The chain carries TRBV5-1 and TRBJ2-5; 13 positions match TRBD2. Germline loops: CDR1 SGHRS, CDR2 YFSETQ. The CDR3 has 19 amino acids. The J segment lost 5 bases and the V segment lost 4 bases, leaving 17 bases of the junction unmatched. CDR3 DNA sequence: TGCGCCAGCAGCCGGGGACAGGGGAGGACTAGCGGGAGCGAGGAGACCCAGTACTTC. It is translated as CASSRGQGRTSGSEETQYF.

The chain has TRBV5-1 and TRBJ1-2, with a tentative D call TRBD1 (5 bases). CDR3 length: 13 residues. Germline CDR1 SGHRS, CDR2 YFSETQ. V lost 2 bases and J lost 6, with 11 bases in between. The CDR3 here is CASSFEGLNGYTF. The CDR3 region has the DNA TGCGCCAGCAGCTTTGAGGGGCTAAATGGCTACACCTTC. The whole variable domain, filled in from reference TRBV5-1 and TRBJ1-2, reads KAGVTQTPRYLIKTRGQQVTLSCSPISGHRSVSWYQQTPGQGLQFLFEYFSETQRNKGNFPGRFSGRQFSNSRSEMNVSTLELGDSALYLCASSFEGLNGYTFGSGTRLTVV.

The rearrangement uses TRBV12-5 and TRBJ1-1, with D perhaps matching TRBD1 (6 bases). CDR1 and CDR2 (germline): LGHNT, FRNRAP. The V gene lost 5 bases and the J gene lost 0 bases, with 10 bases spanning the gap. This CDR3 is 14 amino acids long. The CDR3 DNA sequence: TGTGCTAGTGGTAACAGGGTTATGAACACTGAAGCTTTCTTT. This gives the protein CASGNRVMNTEAFF.

The rearrangement uses TRBV2 and TRBJ2-1; TRBD2 might be the D (5 bases). Trimming shortened V by 6 bases and J by 4 bases, and 19 bases separated the two germline ends. The germline V gene encodes CDR1 SNHLY and CDR2 FYNNEI. The CDR3 contains 16 residues. The CDR3 DNA reads as TGTGCCAGCAGCGATTGGGAGCGGCAATATTACAATGAGCAGTTCTTC. It codes for CASSDWERQYYNEQFF.

This chain joins TRBV11-2 and TRBJ1-1, with D perhaps matching TRBD1 (5 bases). The CDR3 length is 14 residues. Germline CDR1 is SGHAT and CDR2 is FQNNGV. Trimming removed 1 base from V and 2 bases from J, with 8 bases in between. CDR3 amino acids: CASSLGGPNTEAFF. The CDR3 DNA reads as TGTGCCAGCAGCTTAGGGGGCCCCAACACTGAAGCTTTCTTT.

The V and J genes are TRBV5-5 and TRBJ2-7; D may be TRBD1 or TRBD2 (5 bases each). The length of the CDR3 is 15 residues. The V gene's germline CDR1 is SGHKS and CDR2 YYEKEE (reference sequence). V lost 4 bases and J lost 0, with 14 bases in between. CDR3 sequence reads: CASSRGPPTSYEQYF. As DNA, the CDR3 is TGTGCCAGCAGCCGGGGACCACCAACCTCCTACGAGCAGTACTTC. The entire variable domain, with the rest obtained from reference TRBV5-5 and TRBJ2-7, is as follows: DAGVTQSPTHLIKTRGQQVTLRCSPISGHKSVSWYQQVLGQGPQFIFQYYEKEERGRGNFPDRFSARQFPNYSSELNVNALLLGDSALYLCASSRGPPTSYEQYFGPGTRLTVT.

The V and J genes are TRBV6-1 and TRBJ1-5, with D uncertain. Germline lookup yields CDR1 MNHNS and CDR2 SASEGT. This CDR3 has 15 residues. Trimming pared 3 bases from V and 0 bases from J, leaving 9 bases between. The CDR3 coding sequence is TGTGCCAGCAGTGATGGGCACTATAGCAATCAGCCCCAGCATTTT. Translation: CASSDGHYSNQPQHF.

The rearrangement joins TRBV4-1 to TRBJ2-1; 15 bases are shared with TRBD2. Germline trimming cut 4 bases from V and 10 bases from J; bases unmatched to any gene: 5. The CDR3 is made up of 15 amino acids. Per germline, CDR1 MGHRA and CDR2 YSYEKL. The CDR3 loop reads CASSLGLAGGREQFF. Here the CDR3 DNA reads TGCGCCAGCAGCCTTGGACTAGCGGGGGGGAGGGAGCAGTTCTTC.

The chain joins TRBV14 to TRBJ2-1; D is undetermined. CDR3 length: 14 residues. The V gene's germline CDR1 is SGHDN and CDR2 FVKESK. V shed 1 base and J shed 6 bases, with 10 bases lying between them. CDR3 protein: CASSQVWGGNEQFF. The CDR3 DNA reads TGTGCCAGCAGCCAAGTATGGGGTGGCAATGAGCAGTTCTTC.